Below are 20 T cell receptor beta chains sequenced from a single sample in a study of T-cell reconstitution after alpha-beta-depleted transplantation in children (dated by TCRdb to 2015 to 2016). Per the publication, the treatment or condition label means: allogeneic hematopoietic cell transplantation with graft depleted of TCRalphabeta T cells and CD19 B cells. The receptor library was made with PCR. The instrument given in TCRdb is Illumina HiSeq 2500. TCR libraries were prepared with molecular barcoding, using unique molecular identifiers to normalize TCRbeta repertoire quantification. TCRdb reprocessed the public reads (quality trimming at Q25 with fastp, clone calling with MiXCR) and kept in-frame beta chains. Identical CDR3 proteins give one entry, which carries the most common genes and DNA. This sample lists 84,000 or so distinct CDR3 sequences; around 15% were detected once. The top ten clonotypes cover 15% to 20% of the sample.

This specimen was PBMCs, mostly from graft donor cells, taken 180 days after TCRalphabeta/CD19-depleted stem cell transplant. These receptors originate from a male patient between 2 and 9 years old who had a stem cell transplant for acute lymphoblastic leukemia, so the T cells may come from the graft donor.

This clonotype was observed a handful of times. The chain uses TRBV20-1 and TRBJ1-2; no definite D call. Per germline, CDR1 DFQATT and CDR2 SNEGSKA (reference sequence). The V and J ends lost 6 bases and 3 bases respectively, with 14 bases between them. CDR3 length equals 13 residues. CDR3 coding DNA: TGCAGTGCGACTCAGGACGCAGACTATGGCTACACCTTC. It codes for CSATQDADYGYTF.

The table lists this clonotype with a few counts. The chain combines TRBV30 with TRBJ2-7, with 10 bases that match TRBD1. CDR3 length equals 16 residues. From germline, CDR1 is GTSNPN and CDR2 SVGIG (reference sequence). V dropped 4 bases and J dropped 5; count of bases not matched to a gene: 14. The CDR3 DNA reads TGTGCCTGGAAGTGGTTCGGAGGACAGGGGGAGAACGAGCAGTACTTC. Residues: CAWKWFGGQGENEQYF.

This clonotype was observed a handful of times. The J gene is TRBJ2-7, the V gene TRBV28; unclear D gene. The CDR3 runs to 11 residues. CDR1 and CDR2 (germline): MDHEN, SYDVKM. Trimming cost V 1 base and J 6 bases, with 4 bases left between them. In DNA, the CDR3 is TGTGCCAGCAGTTTATTCGGCGAGCAGTACTTC. Residues: CASSLFGEQYF.

By proportion, this clonotype is medium-sized (0.01 to 0.1%). The rearrangement links TRBV12-3 or TRBV12-4 to TRBJ1-1; tentative D call: TRBD1 (5 bases). V was shortened by 4 bases and J by 4 bases, with 13 bases between the two germline ends. This CDR3 has 14 amino acids. The chain's CDR3 is CASSSGTSATEAFF. In nucleotides, the CDR3 is TGTGCCAGCAGTTCCGGGACCTCAGCCACTGAAGCTTTCTTT.

This clonotype turned up a few times. The V and J genes are TRBV5-6 and TRBJ1-1; 11 bases are shared with TRBD1. Germline V lookup: CDR1 SGHDT, CDR2 YYEEEE. The J segment lost 4 bases and the V segment lost 0 bases, leaving 8 bases of the junction unmatched. The CDR3 contains 17 residues. The CDR3 nucleotides are TGTGCCAGCAGCTTGGCCGTAGGACAGGGGGCGGGCACTGAAGCTTTCTTT. Translating it yields CASSLAVGQGAGTEAFF.

This clonotype was observed at least ten times. The J gene is TRBJ1-5, the V gene TRBV7-9; 9 nucleotides agree with TRBD1. The CDR3 has 16 residues. V shed 1 base, J shed 7 bases, and the junction held 8 bases outside the gene matches. Germline V gene sequence: CDR1 SEHNR, CDR2 FQNEAQ (reference sequence). Written as DNA, the CDR3 is TGTGCCAGCAGCTTAGGTTATTGGACAGGGGTACAGCCCCAGCATTTT. This codes for CASSLGYWTGVQPQHF.

This clonotype was seen a handful of times. As DNA, the CDR3 is TGCAGTGCCAAGTTACACGGACAGTTGAACACTGAAGCTTTCTTT. Amino acids: CSAKLHGQLNTEAFF. This chain links TRBV20-1 with TRBJ1-1, with D possibly TRBD1 on 6 matching bases. The CDR3 runs 15 residues. V gave up 6 bases and J gave up 0 bases, with 17 bases separating them. The V gene's germline CDR1 is DFQATT and CDR2 SNEGSKA (reference sequence).

This clonotype was seen ten or more times. The chain has TRBV4-2 and TRBJ2-3; 11 nucleotides agree with TRBD2. V trimming: 1 base; J trimming: 6 bases; junction bases outside the gene matches: 3. The CDR3 is 15 residues long. The germline CDR1 and CDR2 sequences are LGHNA and YNFKEQ. DNA for the CDR3: TGTGCCAGCAGCCAAGGACTAGCGGGATACGATACGCAGTATTTT. Protein product: CASSQGLAGYDTQYF.

The J gene is TRBJ1-4, the V gene TRBV18; no clear D. Trimming stripped 0 bases from V and 6 bases from J, with 26 bases between. CDR3 length equals 20 residues. Germline V gene data show CDR1 as KGHSH and CDR2 as LQKENI. CDR3 nucleotide sequence: TGTGCCAGCTCACCACCGATACAGAACCTGACAACTATCCACTATGAAAAACTGTTTTTT. It is translated as CASSPPIQNLTTIHYEKLFF. The full variable domain, its missing parts supplied by reference TRBV18 and TRBJ1-4, is NAGVMQNPRHLVRRRGQEARLRCSPMKGHSHVYWYRQLPEEGLKFMVYLQKENIIDESGMPKERFSAEFPKEGPSILRIQQVVRGDSAAYFCASSPPIQNLTTIHYEKLFFGSGTQLSVL.

The CDR3 DNA sequence: TGTGCCAGCAGTTTGGGCGGAACCTACGAGCAGTACTTC. Translation: CASSLGGTYEQYF. V usage is TRBV28 and J usage is TRBJ2-7, with unresolved D. The length of the CDR3 is 13 residues. V lost 3 bases, J lost 2 bases, and 8 bases lay in between. CDR1 and CDR2 (germline): MDHEN, SYDVKM.

This clonotype showed up many times. The V and J genes are TRBV29-1 and TRBJ1-2; no clear D. V lost 4 bases and J lost 0, with 15 bases in between. CDR3 length equals 15 residues. Germline V gene lookup returns CDR1 SQVTM and CDR2 ANQGSEA. The CDR3 region is CSVAMPDQANYGYTF. CDR3 sequence (DNA): TGCAGCGTTGCAATGCCGGACCAAGCTAACTATGGCTACACCTTC.

The V call is TRBV6-2 or TRBV6-3, the J call TRBJ1-5; D may be TRBD1 (6 bases). CDR1 is MNHEY and CDR2 is SVGEGT in the germline V gene. Trimming took off 2 bases at V and 4 bases at J, with 12 bases between the two ends. This CDR3 comprises 15 residues. The CDR3 coding sequence is TGTGCCAGCAGTTACCAAGGGACAAAGAATCAGCCCCAGCATTTT. Translating it yields CASSYQGTKNQPQHF.

A few counts support this clonotype. V usage is TRBV6-6 and J usage is TRBJ1-2; D gene unclear. CDR3 length: 13 residues. CDR1 MNHNY and CDR2 SVGAGI come from the germline V gene (reference sequence). Trimming removed 7 bases from V and 5 bases from J, with 14 bases in between. The CDR3 spells CASTGSSRYGYTF. The CDR3 DNA reads TGTGCCAGCACCGGGTCTAGTCGGTATGGCTACACCTTC.

This clonotype was observed a few times. The genes are TRBV6-1 and TRBJ2-3; 11 nucleotides align to TRBD1. The CDR3 has 15 amino acids. J lost 6 bases, V lost 5 bases, and 7 bases had no gene match. Germline values: CDR1 MNHNS, CDR2 SASEGT. In nucleotides, the CDR3 is TGTGCCAGCAGTCAATGGACAGGGGGCAGGGATACGCAGTATTTT. It yields the protein CASSQWTGGRDTQYF.

This chain uses TRBV7-2 with TRBJ1-1; TRBD1 is a possible D gene (5 bases). Trimming pared 3 bases from V and 2 bases from J, leaving 10 bases between. Germline CDR1 and CDR2: SGHTA and FQGNSA. This CDR3 is 14 amino acids long. CDR3 nucleotide sequence: TGTGCCAGCAGCTTTTGGGGACCCAACACTGAAGCTTTCTTT. As protein: CASSFWGPNTEAFF. The whole variable domain, remainder taken from reference TRBV7-2 and TRBJ1-1, is GAGVSQSPSNKVTEKGKDVELRCDPISGHTALYWYRQSLGQGLEFLIYFQGNSAPDKSGLPSDRFSAERTGGSVSTLTIQRTQQEDSAVYLCASSFWGPNTEAFFGQGTRLTVV.

In the case of this clonotype: A much more abundant neighbour one base away suggests this may be a read error. V and J are TRBV12-3 or TRBV12-4 and TRBJ1-4; no definite D call. This CDR3 has 16 amino acids. CDR3 loop: CASSLSGGRANEKPFF. In DNA form, the CDR3 reads TGTGCCAGCAGTTTATCTGGAGGGCGAGCTAATGAAAAACCGTTTTTT.

This clonotype was seen a handful of times. The rearrangement links TRBV21-1 to TRBJ1-1; the table calls TRBD1, which could not be checked here. TRBV21-1 is a pseudogene segment. The CDR3 is 15 amino acids. The CDR3 sequence: CASSTTGQKNTEAFF. The CDR3 DNA follows: TGTGCCAGCAGCACAACGGGACAGAAGAACACTGAAGCTTTCTTT.

There are a few counts of this clonotype. The V and J genes are TRBV11-1 and TRBJ2-7; D is possibly TRBD2 (5 bases). The CDR3 has 19 residues. V was clipped by 1 base and J by 2 bases, with 24 bases between them. The germline gives CDR1 SGHAT, CDR2 FQDESV (reference sequence). The CDR3 DNA reads TGTGCCAGCAGCTTAGTTCTCAGAACCAAAGGGAGTCAGGCCTACGAGCAGTACTTC. Protein: CASSLVLRTKGSQAYEQYF.

CDR3 DNA: TGTGCCAGCAGCGGGGGACAGATACACTCTGGGGCCAACGTCCTGACTTTC. Residues: CASSGGQIHSGANVLTF. The chain links TRBV5-6 to TRBJ2-6; 7 nucleotides line up with TRBD1. Trimming at V came to 4 bases and at J to 0 bases, leaving 7 bases not matched to a gene. This CDR3 is 17 amino acids long. Per germline, CDR1 SGHDT and CDR2 YYEEEE.

The chain uses TRBV5-6 and TRBJ2-2; D may be TRBD1 (6 bases). CDR1 SGHDT and CDR2 YYEEEE come from the germline V gene. Trimming removed 4 bases from V and 1 base from J, with 11 bases in between. This CDR3 spans 15 amino acids. This CDR3 is CASSPGTLNTGELFF. The CDR3 nucleotides are TGTGCCAGCAGCCCCGGGACACTGAACACCGGGGAGCTGTTTTTT.